A single sample gave rise to the 10 T cell receptor beta chains below, sequenced in a study of blood T cell repertoires in COVID-19. The method was immunoSEQ multiplex PCR; TCRdb's version includes in-frame clones alone and lacks a portion of them. Among 250,000 to 300,000 clones listed, 88% were seen once. The sequenced material came from PBMCs or T cells enriched from blood (not recorded which). The receptors were sampled from a woman aged 60-75 years in a cohort exposed to, infected with or recovered from COVID-19 (not recorded which).

The chain links TRBV11-1 to TRBJ2-1, with 7 bases that match TRBD2. The CDR3 consists of 14 residues. CDR1 is SGHAT, CDR2 FQDESV, per germline (reference sequence). The V and J ends lost 3 bases and 5 bases, in that order; junction bases with no gene match: 4. This chain's CDR3 is CASSLASGNNEQFF. The CDR3, as DNA: TGTGCCAGCAGCTTGGCTAGCGGCAACAATGAGCAGTTCTTC.

The chain joins TRBV27 to TRBJ2-5; 9 bases are shared with TRBD2. The CDR3 totals 14 residues. Germline V gene data show CDR1 as MNHEY and CDR2 as SMNVEV (reference sequence). Trimming at V came to 2 bases and at J to 9 bases, leaving 7 bases not matched to a gene. CDR3 region: CASSLAGGDWAQYF. Written as DNA, the CDR3 is TGTGCCAGCAGTTTAGCGGGGGGGGACTGGGCCCAGTACTTC.

The genes are TRBV7-9 and TRBJ2-1, with 9 positions matching TRBD2. V shed 5 bases and J 11 bases; nucleotides not matched to a gene: 13. The CDR3 is 15 amino acids. CDR1 is SEHNR and CDR2 is FQNEAQ in the germline V gene (reference sequence). This CDR3 is CASSTGGRGARQQFF. CDR3 bases: TGTGCCAGCAGCACTGGCGGGAGGGGCGCGAGACAGCAGTTCTTC.

This clone was seen a few times. V gene TRBV7-2 combines with J gene TRBJ1-3, with 9 bases that match TRBD1. J gave up 0 bases and V 1 base, and 4 bases lay outside the gene matches. The CDR3 runs 17 residues. The V gene's germline CDR1 is SGHTA and CDR2 FQGNSA. In DNA, the CDR3 is TGTGCCAGCAGCTTAGGCGGACAGGGGATCTCTGGAAACACCATATATTTT. Translation gives CASSLGGQGISGNTIYF.

The chain carries TRBV11-2 and TRBJ2-3; possibly TRBD1 for D (5 bases). V was shortened by 6 bases and J by 6 bases, with 16 bases between the two germline ends. The CDR3 contains 14 residues. Per the germline V gene, CDR1 is SGHAT and CDR2 is FQNNGV. The chain's CDR3 is CASSLGSRVDTQYF. CDR3 DNA: TGTGCCAGCAGTCTCGGCAGCAGGGTCGATACGCAGTATTTT.

The chain carries TRBV5-8 and TRBJ1-5; D gene uncertain. V was clipped by 3 bases and J by 3 bases, with 16 bases between them. The CDR3 runs to 16 residues. Germline values: CDR1 SGHTS, CDR2 YDEGEE. DNA for the CDR3: TGTGCCAGCAGCTCCCCGAGGGCTGGGTTCAATCAGCCCCAGCATTTT. Translating gives CASSSPRAGFNQPQHF.

The V gene is TRBV14, the J gene TRBJ1-6, with a weak D call TRBD1 (5 bases). With 2 bases removed from V and 9 bases from J, the gap between germline ends came to 14 bases. The CDR3 length is 15 residues. The germline gives CDR1 SGHDN, CDR2 FVKESK. CDR3 sequence (DNA): TGTGCCAGCAGCCAAACTCAGGGAGGAAGTTCACCCCTCCACTTT. It yields the protein CASSQTQGGSSPLHF.

The rearrangement uses TRBV9 and TRBJ1-1, with D hard to call. Germline CDR1 is SGDLS and CDR2 is YYNGEE. Trimming took 0 bases from V and 1 from J, leaving 7 bases between them. The CDR3 totals 14 residues. The CDR3 DNA sequence: TGTGCCAGCAGCGTAGATGTGCGGAACACTGAAGCTTTCTTT. Amino acids: CASSVDVRNTEAFF.

A single count supports this clone. The J gene is TRBJ2-1, the V gene TRBV7-9; TRBD2 matches 14 bases. J gave up 6 bases and V 3 bases, and 1 base lay outside the gene matches. The CDR3 sequence is 15 residues long. From germline, CDR1 is SEHNR and CDR2 FQNEAQ (reference sequence). CDR3 sequence: CASSLTSGRANEQFF. In DNA, the CDR3 is TGTGCCAGCAGCTTGACTAGCGGGAGGGCCAATGAGCAGTTCTTC.

The genes are TRBV7-2 and TRBJ2-6; 9 positions agree with TRBD1. CDR1 is SGHTA and CDR2 is FQGNSA in the germline V gene. V shed 5 bases and J 0 bases; nucleotides not matched to a gene: 5. The CDR3 contains 17 residues. CDR3 sequence: CASSRGQGFSGANVLTF. The CDR3 coding sequence is TGTGCCAGCAGCCGGGGACAGGGATTCTCTGGGGCCAACGTCCTGACTTTC.